This T cell receptor beta chain was identified in a study of Graves' ophthalmopathy and Graves' hyperthyroidism. Study as a whole: Peripheral blood collection took place at initial diagnosis, before any treatment.

Transcripts of RNA were the source for amplifying TCR beta CDR3 regions. RT-PCR in the first round used HTBI primers; a second-round multiplex PCR followed. TCRdb used MiXCR to reprocess the multiplex PCR reads, holding one entry per CDR3 protein. The sample carries 350,000 to 450,000 distinct CDR3 sequences, under 25% recorded once. Hyperthyroidism qualified as stable when ophthalmopathy did not develop within 18 months of follow-up. Enrollment excluded any patients with other autoimmune diseases, uncontrolled infections, pregnancy or lactation. CDR1 MDHEN and CDR2 SYDVKM come from the germline V gene. The CDR3 runs 17 residues. V was trimmed by 5 bases and J by 8 bases, leaving 27 bases between them. This clonotype appeared many times.

Input material: peripheral blood. The gene calls are TRBV28 and TRBJ1-2; D remains ambiguous. The sequence was obtained from a woman between 18 and 30 years old with stable Graves' hyperthyroidism. The CDR3 loop reads CASSTMRSDLVMRGYTF. CDR3 DNA: TGTGCCAGCAGTACAATGCGTTCGGACCTGGTTATGCGGGGCTACACCTTC.